This T cell receptor beta chain came from a study of breast tumors, draining lymph nodes, adjacent tissues. Remarks on this clonotype: Its cognate antigen is unknown.

Study-wide points: The data were judged consistent with most tumor T cells coming from lymph node and expanding in tumor. Tumor TCR diversity was below lymph nodes but above nontumor tissue. Luminal-like breast cancer showed significantly greater tumor-nontumor repertoire similarity than basal-like breast cancer did.

V was pared by 0 bases and J by 0 bases, with 1 base of the junction left unmatched. CDR3 length: 17 residues. Germline V gene lookup returns CDR1 SGHRS and CDR2 YFSETQ. Each CDR3 protein is one row after TCRdb ran MiXCR on the multiplex PCR reads. The data show 17,000 or so distinct CDR3 sequences, about two thirds seen once. The chain links TRBV5-1 to TRBJ2-3; 13 nucleotides align to TRBD2. Sample: tumor-adjacent breast tissue. The receptor comes from a female donor with breast cancer. Some clones in this sample may be carry-over from other donors' samples. Here the CDR3 DNA reads TGCGCCAGCAGCTTGGGACTAGCGGGGGGTAGCACAGATACGCAGTATTTT. It encodes CASSLGLAGGSTDTQYF.